A selection of T cell receptor beta chains follows, all from one sample in a study of T-cell memory formation after mild COVID-19. A single record per CDR3 protein comes from TCRdb applying MiXCR to the 5' RACE reads. The repertoire holds about 15,000 distinct CDR3 sequences, with about a fifth as singletons. The sequencing sample was made of PBMCs or a T cell subset sorted from them (not recorded which). The receptor source for this set is a man aged 18 to 35 who had mild COVID-19 (a few samples of this study predate the infection). Cell type and time point are not known. CDR3s include the opening cysteine and the closing phenylalanine or tryptophan. Each record gives: V gene, clone size, J gene, D gene, CDR3 DNA, CDR3 protein. D genes are given only for firm matches. Size is stated for part of the rows, as once, few or many counts, or as a class when the clone is expanded.

>TRBV4-3|many|TRBJ1-3|.
TGCGCCAGCAGCCAAGACCGGAACACCATATATTTT
CASSQDRNTIYF
>TRBV7-8|.|TRBJ2-3|TRBD2
TGTGCCAGCAGCTTCGGGACTAGCGGGGGGGCAGATACGCAGTATTTT
CASSFGTSGGADTQYF
>TRBV6-5|few|TRBJ1-3|.
TGTGCCAGCAGTTACTCGAAGGGACCGGGAAACACCATATATTTT
CASSYSKGPGNTIYF
>TRBV11-2|few|TRBJ2-3|TRBD2
TGTGCCAGCAGCTCCACCGAGACTAGCGGAGAGAGCACAGATACGCAGTATTTT
CASSSTETSGESTDTQYF
>TRBV24-1|.|TRBJ2-1|.
TGTGCCACCAGTGACACAAAGACGGGGTCACCCTACAATGAGCAGTTCTTC
CATSDTKTGSPYNEQFF
>TRBV29-1|few|TRBJ2-7|TRBD1
TGCAGCGTTGAAGGAGGGACAGGGTGGTTCGGCGAGCAGTACTTC
CSVEGGTGWFGEQYF
>TRBV6-2/TRBV6-3|.|TRBJ1-1|.
TGTGCCGGGGTTTGGGGGATGATCGGGAACACTGAAGATTTCTTT
CAGVWGMIGNTEDFF
>TRBV10-3|few|TRBJ2-3|TRBD2
TGTGCCATCGGGCTAGCGGGCACAGATACGCAGTATTTT
CAIGLAGTDTQYF
>TRBV5-1|.|TRBJ1-2|.
TGCGCCAGCAGCCAACTTACCCCGGACTATGGCTACACCTTC
CASSQLTPDYGYTF
>TRBV7-2|few|TRBJ1-5|.
TGTGCCAGCAGCTTAGCTGGGACCGTCCAGCATTTT
CASSLAGTVQHF
>TRBV7-2|many|TRBJ2-2|.
TGTGCCAGCAGCCCACAAGGCTTCACCGGGGAGCTGTTTTTT
CASSPQGFTGELFF
>TRBV19|few|TRBJ1-1|.
TGTGCCAGTAGTACCGGACAGCAGAACACTGAAGCTTTCTTT
CASSTGQQNTEAFF
>TRBV5-1|many|TRBJ1-6|.
TGCGCCAGCGCCCAGGACAGCGGGAATTCACCCCTCCACTTT
CASAQDSGNSPLHF
>TRBV7-9|many|TRBJ2-7|.
TGTGCCAGCAGCTTAAACCCCCCGTACGAGCAGTACTTC
CASSLNPPYEQYF
>TRBV4-3|many|TRBJ1-2|.
TGCGCCAGCAGCCACACCAGACAGGTCAACTATGGCTACACCTTC
CASSHTRQVNYGYTF
>TRBV12-5|.|TRBJ1-5|.
TGTGCTAGTGGTTTGGTACCTACGTCGGTAGGCAATCAGCCCCAGCATTTT
CASGLVPTSVGNQPQHF
>TRBV12-3/TRBV12-4|many|TRBJ2-5|.
TGTGCCAGCAGTTTAGCGTGGGGGAACCAAGAGACCCAGTACTTC
CASSLAWGNQETQYF
>TRBV20-1|.|TRBJ1-6|.
TGCAGTGCTATCTCCTCCTCTTCACCCCTCCACTTT
CSAISSSSPLHF
>TRBV20-1|many|TRBJ2-4|TRBD2
TGCAGTGCTAGGAGGGGCCCCGCGGGGGATGGTGACATTCAGTACTTC
CSARRGPAGDGDIQYF
>TRBV28|.|TRBJ2-5|TRBD1
TGTGCCAGCAGGCGACAGGGAAAAGAGACCCAGTACTTC
CASRRQGKETQYF
>TRBV2|many|TRBJ2-1|TRBD2
TGTGCCAGCAGTGTAAGACCTGGCGGGGGCTCCTACAATGAGCAGTTCTTC
CASSVRPGGGSYNEQFF
>TRBV6-2/TRBV6-3|few|TRBJ1-1|TRBD1
TGTGCCAGCAGCCTCGCCCGGGGGACAGGGGAAGCTTTCTTT
CASSLARGTGEAFF
>TRBV29-1|few|TRBJ1-1|.
TGCAGCTTCTGGGGGAACACTGAAGCTTTCTTT
CSFWGNTEAFF
>TRBV7-2|many|TRBJ2-1|TRBD2
TGTGCCAGCAGTTTCGGACTAGCGGGTGGGAATGAGCAGTTCTTC
CASSFGLAGGNEQFF
>TRBV5-4|.|TRBJ1-5|.
TGTGCCAGCAGCTGGGGACACCTGAATCAGCCCCAGCATTTT
CASSWGHLNQPQHF
>TRBV7-9|many|TRBJ2-2|.
TGTGCCAGCAGCCACTATCCCCGAGGGGACACCGGGGAGCTGTTTTTT
CASSHYPRGDTGELFF
>TRBV2|.|TRBJ1-3|TRBD1
TGTGCCAGCAGACCCACCGGGACAGGGTTTTATGGAAACACCATATATTTT
CASRPTGTGFYGNTIYF
>TRBV6-5|once|TRBJ1-2|.
TGTGCCAGCAGTTACTCGGCCGGTGGCTACACCTTC
CASSYSAGGYTF
>TRBV20-1|many|TRBJ2-7|TRBD1
TGCAGTGCTAGAGATCGGGACAGGAGCTCCTACGAGCAGTACTTC
CSARDRDRSSYEQYF
>TRBV6-6|.|TRBJ2-7|TRBD2
TGTGCCAGCAGTGGTGGACTAGCGCGATACGAGCAGTACTTC
CASSGGLARYEQYF
>TRBV5-5|.|TRBJ1-6|.
TGTGCCAGCAGCCCGGGACGACTGAACTATAATTCACCCCTCCACTTT
CASSPGRLNYNSPLHF
>TRBV5-1|many|TRBJ1-2|.
TGCGCCAGCAGCTTGGGGGGGGCCCTCGGGGCGGATGGCTACACCTTC
CASSLGGALGADGYTF
>TRBV29-1|.|TRBJ2-1|.
TGCAGAGCCGACAGGAGGGAAGGTGAGCAGTTCTTC
CRADRREGEQFF
>TRBV27|.|TRBJ1-5|.
TGTGCCAGCAGTTTATGGGGTGGGGGTGGCAATCAGCCCCAGCATTTT
CASSLWGGGGNQPQHF
>TRBV9|many|TRBJ2-5|.
TGTGCCAGCAGTGACGGGGACTTGGAGACCCAGTACTTC
CASSDGDLETQYF
>TRBV20-1|many|TRBJ2-7|.
TGCAGTGCTAGGAGGGCAAGTTTCCACGAGCAGTACTTC
CSARRASFHEQYF
>TRBV2|many|TRBJ2-1|.
TGTGCCAGGGGGGGCCGCCAGCGCTCTAATGAGCAGTTCTTC
CARGGRQRSNEQFF
>TRBV28|many|TRBJ2-1|TRBD2
TGTGCCAGCAGTTTATACGCCTTGCGGGGGGGGCCCCACAATGAGCAGTTCTTC
CASSLYALRGGPHNEQFF
>TRBV20-1|many|TRBJ1-2|.
TGCAGTGCTAGGTCCTACCGTCTATATGGCTACACCTTC
CSARSYRLYGYTF
>TRBV7-7|.|TRBJ2-5|.
TGTGCTAGCAGCCCCTCGCCAGGGGAGACCCAGTACTTC
CASSPSPGETQYF
>TRBV4-1|many|TRBJ2-5|.
TGCGCCAGCAGCCAAGATTCACACAGCCAAGAGACCCAGTACTTC
CASSQDSHSQETQYF
>TRBV6-5|many|TRBJ1-2|.
TGTGCCAGCAGTTTCGAACAGGGTTTTAACTATGGCTACACCTTC
CASSFEQGFNYGYTF
>TRBV7-9|many|TRBJ1-1|.
TGTGCCAGCAGCTACTTAGACACTGAAGCTTTCTTT
CASSYLDTEAFF
>TRBV7-2|many|TRBJ1-2|TRBD1
TGTGCCAGCAGCCTGGACAGGGGCGGATACGGCTACACCTTC
CASSLDRGGYGYTF
>TRBV5-1|.|TRBJ2-7|.
TGCGCCAGCAGCCCCCCTGCACCTTACGAGCAGTACTTC
CASSPPAPYEQYF